The rows below give T cell receptor beta chains drawn from one sample of a study of CD8+ T cells in alopecia areata. TCRdb's copy holds only in-frame clones and misses some; the assay was immunoSEQ multiplex PCR. Of some 180,000 clones listed, about 55% are singletons. The source material was CD8+ T cells sorted from blood, sampled at week 24, from a patient treated with tofacitinib. Source of these receptors: a human donor with alopecia areata. Each CDR3 is given with its conserved first and last residue. The D gene is left open where the match is weak. Clone size is shown for a subset of rows, as once, few, many or a class of expanded clone.

D gene: NA
clone size: few
J gene: TRBJ1-1
V gene: TRBV19
CDR3 protein: CASSISGDTEAFF
CDR3 DNA: TGTGCCAGTAGTATCTCTGGGGACACTGAAGCTTTCTTT

D gene: NA
clone size: NA
J gene: TRBJ2-7
V gene: TRBV5-1
CDR3 protein: CASSADSSYEQYF
CDR3 DNA: TGCGCCAGCAGCGCCGACTCCTCCTACGAGCAGTACTTC

D gene: NA
clone size: NA
J gene: TRBJ1-2
V gene: TRBV29-1
CDR3 protein: CSVVSYYGYTF
CDR3 DNA: TGCAGCGTTGTCAGCTACTATGGCTACACCTTC

D gene: TRBD1
clone size: once
J gene: TRBJ1-1
V gene: TRBV5-1
CDR3 protein: CASSEGQLTEAFF
CDR3 DNA: TGCGCCAGCAGCGAGGGACAGCTAACTGAAGCTTTCTTT

D gene: NA
clone size: few
J gene: TRBJ1-6
V gene: TRBV2
CDR3 protein: CASSENRSPLHF
CDR3 DNA: TGTGCCAGCAGTGAAAACCGTTCACCCCTCCACTTT

D gene: NA
clone size: NA
J gene: TRBJ2-2
V gene: TRBV6-6
CDR3 protein: CASSYRSGSTGELFF
CDR3 DNA: TGTGCCAGCAGTTACCGGTCAGGGAGCACCGGGGAGCTGTTTTTT

D gene: NA
clone size: NA
J gene: TRBJ1-1
V gene: TRBV13
CDR3 protein: CASTSERVGIGNTEAFF
CDR3 DNA: TGTGCCAGCACATCCGAGAGGGTTGGGATCGGGAACACTGAAGCTTTCTTT

D gene: NA
clone size: NA
J gene: TRBJ1-1
V gene: TRBV5-6
CDR3 protein: CASSFGDYNTEAFF
CDR3 DNA: TGTGCCAGCAGCTTTGGGGACTATAACACTGAAGCTTTCTTT

D gene: TRBD1
clone size: once
J gene: TRBJ1-5
V gene: TRBV27
CDR3 protein: CASSEQGADQPQHF
CDR3 DNA: TGTGCCAGCAGTGAACAGGGGGCCGATCAGCCCCAGCATTTT

D gene: NA
clone size: NA
J gene: TRBJ1-5
V gene: TRBV5-8
CDR3 protein: CASSLFQGGQPQHF
CDR3 DNA: TGTGCCAGCAGCTTGTTCCAGGGAGGACAGCCCCAGCATTTT

D gene: NA
clone size: NA
J gene: TRBJ1-1
V gene: TRBV29-1
CDR3 protein: CSVVRQDTEAFF
CDR3 DNA: TGCAGCGTTGTAAGGCAGGACACTGAAGCTTTCTTT

D gene: NA
clone size: NA
J gene: TRBJ2-1
V gene: TRBV12-5
CDR3 protein: CASGPGLGGEDNEQFF
CDR3 DNA: TGTGCTAGTGGTCCTGGTCTTGGCGGGGAGGACAATGAGCAGTTCTTC

D gene: NA
clone size: NA
J gene: TRBJ1-1
V gene: TRBV6-5
CDR3 protein: CASSYKGNTEAFF
CDR3 DNA: TGTGCCAGCAGTTACAAGGGGAACACTGAAGCTTTCTTT

D gene: NA
clone size: NA
J gene: TRBJ2-7
V gene: TRBV5-6
CDR3 protein: CASSLGVPRDEQYF
CDR3 DNA: TGTGCCAGCAGCTTGGGGGTCCCACGAGACGAGCAGTACTTC

D gene: NA
clone size: once
J gene: TRBJ2-7
V gene: TRBV27
CDR3 protein: CASSPAIGGYEQYF
CDR3 DNA: TGTGCCAGCAGCCCCGCCATCGGAGGCTACGAGCAGTACTTC

D gene: NA
clone size: few
J gene: TRBJ1-2
V gene: TRBV29-1
CDR3 protein: CSVEDVLDGYNYGYTF
CDR3 DNA: TGCAGCGTTGAAGACGTTTTGGACGGCTATAACTATGGCTACACCTTC

D gene: TRBD2
clone size: NA
J gene: TRBJ2-7
V gene: TRBV15
CDR3 protein: CATSRERGNYEQYF
CDR3 DNA: TGTGCCACCAGCAGGGAGCGGGGGAATTACGAGCAGTACTTC

D gene: NA
clone size: NA
J gene: TRBJ1-2
V gene: TRBV5-4
CDR3 protein: CASSLRTIDGYTF
CDR3 DNA: TGTGCCAGCAGCTTACGGACAATAGATGGCTACACCTTC

D gene: NA
clone size: NA
J gene: TRBJ2-1
V gene: TRBV30
CDR3 protein: CAWSGISDNEQFF
CDR3 DNA: TGTGCCTGGAGTGGTATATCGGACAATGAGCAGTTCTTC

D gene: TRBD1
clone size: NA
J gene: TRBJ1-2
V gene: TRBV27
CDR3 protein: CASSMTGIRDGYTF
CDR3 DNA: TGTGCCAGCAGTATGACAGGGATTAGGGATGGCTACACCTTC

D gene: TRBD2
clone size: NA
J gene: TRBJ2-3
V gene: TRBV6-5
CDR3 protein: CASSRGGTDTQYF
CDR3 DNA: TGTGCCAGCAGTCGGGGGGGCACAGATACGCAGTATTTT

D gene: TRBD2
clone size: NA
J gene: TRBJ2-5
V gene: TRBV11-2
CDR3 protein: CASSLTKVAGGPPMSQYF
CDR3 DNA: TGTGCCAGCAGCTTAACGAAGGTAGCGGGGGGACCTCCGATGTCCCAGTACTTC

D gene: NA
clone size: NA
J gene: TRBJ2-7
V gene: TRBV29-1
CDR3 protein: CSVRGGGSYEQYF
CDR3 DNA: TGCAGCGTTCGCGGAGGGGGCTCCTACGAGCAGTACTTC

D gene: TRBD1
clone size: NA
J gene: TRBJ1-2
V gene: TRBV30
CDR3 protein: CAWTPGGLYGYTF
CDR3 DNA: TGTGCCTGGACCCCAGGGGGCCTCTATGGCTACACCTTC